This paragraph reports one TCR beta chain. Its antigen is currently unknown. Sequencing was performed with immunoSEQ multiplex PCR; in TCRdb, only in-frame clones are kept and a portion is missing. The data show roughly 86,000 clones, 80% seen once. As for time point: baseline, week 1 (first vaccination visit). The treatment here: pre-vaccination baseline after standard-of-care therapy. In every donor, the tumor was a new WHO grade 3 or 4 IDH1-mutant, ATRX-lost astrocytoma. In germline, CDR1 is MNHEY, CDR2 SMNVEV (reference sequence). Trimming cost V 3 bases and J 5 bases; bases outside gene matches: 11. This CDR3 has 18 residues. The data belong to a study of a mutant IDH1 vaccine in newly diagnosed glioma. The overall study: Most patients had received both radiotherapy and temozolomide, the prior options being radiotherapy, temozolomide, or both. Broader study findings: Apparently unrelated to pseudoprogression were changes in the top peripheral T cell clonotypes. Overall, 80% to 95% of patients had vaccine-induced immune responses.

The rearrangement links TRBV27 to TRBJ2-1, with 12 nucleotides matching TRBD2. This specimen consisted of PBMCs, obtained from a glioma patient treated with radiotherapy, temozolomide or both. The source is a man aged 35-49 years with glioma. The CDR3 spells CASSFLASGRAPHNEQFF. CDR3 sequence (DNA): TGTGCCAGCAGTTTTCTGGCTAGCGGGAGGGCCCCCCACAATGAGCAGTTCTTC.